Listed here are 31 T cell receptor beta chains from one sample, sequenced in a study of graft-versus-host responses after intestinal transplantation. These receptors have no identified antigens. Data came from immunoSEQ multiplex PCR; TCRdb stores just in-frame clones and leaves some out. This table has roughly 120,000 clones, about nine tenths appearing once. Material: unstimulated CD4+ T cells sorted from spleen or lymph node cells, obtained before intestinal transplant. The receptor set was obtained from a human donor who received an intestinal transplant.

This chain uses TRBV4-3 with TRBJ2-7; the D gene is possibly TRBD2 (5 bases). Germline CDR1 LGHNA, CDR2 YSLEER. Trimming stripped 4 bases from V and 6 bases from J, with 19 bases between. This CDR3 is built from 15 residues. CDR3 DNA: TGCGCCAGCAGCCCCAAGACTACTTTCTACTCCGAGCAGTACTTC. The encoded protein is CASSPKTTFYSEQYF.

CDR3 bases: TGTGCTAGTGGACGCCCCTCACTAAGAACGGGGGTATGGACCGGGGAGCTGTTTTTT. Translation: CASGRPSLRTGVWTGELFF. V is TRBV12-5 and J is TRBJ2-2, with a tentative D call TRBD2 (6 bases). Per the germline V gene, CDR1 is LGHNT and CDR2 is FRNRAP. V lost 6 bases and J 5 bases, leaving 28 bases between the germline ends. The CDR3 is 19 amino acids.

CDR3: CASTFGLEETQYF. CDR3 sequence (DNA): TGTGCCAGCACATTTGGACTAGAAGAGACCCAGTACTTC. The chain employs TRBV2 and TRBJ2-5; TRBD2 agrees at 7 bases. V lost 7 bases to trimming and J lost 3 bases; unmatched junction nucleotides: 5. CDR1 and CDR2 (germline): SNHLY, FYNNEI. This CDR3 comprises 13 residues.

The chain is built from TRBV19 and TRBJ1-5; 9 bases line up with TRBD1. The V and J ends lost 6 bases and 5 bases, in that order; junction bases with no gene match: 8. The CDR3 consists of 15 residues. CDR1 is LNHDA, CDR2 SQIVND, per germline (reference sequence). The CDR3 DNA reads as TGTGCCAGTAGCCCCCTGGACAGGGGCGATCAGCCCCAGCATTTT. Protein product: CASSPLDRGDQPQHF.

The chain has TRBV25-1 and TRBJ1-2, with a tentative D call TRBD1 (5 bases). V lost 4 bases and J lost 7, with 13 bases in between. There are 13 residues in the CDR3. Germline V gene data show CDR1 as MGHDK and CDR2 as SYGVNS. CDR3 in amino acids: CASSGAGFRGYTF. The CDR3, as DNA: TGTGCCAGCAGTGGGGCAGGGTTTCGTGGCTACACCTTC.

The genes are TRBV2 and TRBJ1-2, with D unresolved. Germline values: CDR1 SNHLY, CDR2 FYNNEI. There are 15 residues in the CDR3. Trimming took off 5 bases at V and 0 bases at J, with 13 bases between the two ends. CDR3: CASSTILVSNYGYTF. CDR3 coding DNA: TGTGCCAGCAGTACCATTCTAGTTTCTAACTATGGCTACACCTTC.

The chain couples TRBV14 to TRBJ2-2; 7 bases align to TRBD1. This CDR3 region has 17 residues. The V gene end was trimmed by 4 bases and the J gene end by 4 bases; junction bases not matched to a gene: 12. The germline V gene encodes CDR1 SGHDN and CDR2 FVKESK. CDR3 sequence: CASSLKQGIEGTGELFF. CDR3 in DNA: TGTGCCAGCAGCCTAAAACAGGGGATTGAGGGCACCGGGGAGCTGTTTTTT.

This clone was seen once. The chain combines TRBV7-8 with TRBJ2-7; 8 bases align to TRBD2. The CDR3 consists of 16 residues. V lost 3 bases, J lost 2 bases, and 9 bases stayed unmatched. Germline-derived CDR1 and CDR2 are SGHVS and FQNEAQ. CDR3 sequence (DNA): TGTGCCAGCAGCTTGTGGGCGGGGGGCTCGCCCTACGAGCAGTACTTC. Translating it yields CASSLWAGGSPYEQYF.

The chain links TRBV7-9 to TRBJ2-6, with D uncertain. Trimming shortened V by 5 bases and J by 1 base, and 9 bases separated the two germline ends. CDR3 length equals 15 residues. Germline V lookup: CDR1 SEHNR, CDR2 FQNEAQ (reference sequence). The CDR3 is CASSLQRSGANVLTF. CDR3 nucleotides: TGTGCCAGCAGCCTGCAACGGTCTGGGGCCAACGTCCTGACTTTC.

This clone was detected only a few times. The chain couples TRBV4-1 to TRBJ1-5; D remains unclear. Trimming shortened V by 0 bases and J by 8 bases, and 11 bases separated the two germline ends. The CDR3 covers 14 residues. Germline CDR1 is MGHRA and CDR2 is YSYEKL. The CDR3 nucleotides are TGCGCCAGCAGCCAAGAGATTAGGAGGGAGCCCCAGCATTTT. Its translation is CASSQEIRREPQHF.

CDR3 region: CASSLRGWDRGTYEQYF. The CDR3 DNA reads TGTGCCAGCAGTTTAAGGGGATGGGACAGGGGGACCTACGAGCAGTACTTC. The chain has TRBV28 and TRBJ2-7, with TRBD1 matching 11 bases. Germline V CDR1 and CDR2: MDHEN, SYDVKM. J gave up 2 bases and V 2 bases, and 8 bases lay outside the gene matches. The CDR3 loop spans 17 amino acids.

Only one count was recorded for this clone. The V gene is TRBV30, the J gene TRBJ1-2; 8 bases line up with TRBD1. This CDR3 has 15 residues. After removal of 3 bases from V and 4 bases from J, the junction contained 10 bases not matched to a gene. From germline, CDR1 is GTSNPN and CDR2 SVGIG (reference sequence). The CDR3 loop is CAWSLGQGNIYGYTF. The CDR3 region has the DNA TGTGCCTGGAGCCTCGGACAGGGAAACATCTATGGCTACACCTTC.

V usage is TRBV6-1 and J usage is TRBJ2-3; 9 bases align to TRBD2. The V and J ends lost 7 bases and 4 bases, in that order; junction bases with no gene match: 6. The germline V gene encodes CDR1 MNHNS and CDR2 SASEGT. The CDR3 length is 14 residues. CDR3 residues: CASTGGRVADTQYF. Here the CDR3 DNA reads TGTGCCAGCACCGGCGGGAGGGTCGCAGATACGCAGTATTTT.

This chain joins TRBV7-2 and TRBJ1-4; D is unresolved. Germline CDR1 is SGHTA and CDR2 is FQGNSA. V was trimmed by 2 bases and J by 1 base, leaving 14 bases between them. The CDR3 is 17 amino acids. The CDR3 loop reads CASSLSRASGTNEKLFF. The DNA for the CDR3 is TGTGCCAGCAGCTTATCGAGGGCGTCGGGAACTAATGAAAAACTGTTTTTT.

This clone was seen only once. The chain combines TRBV7-6 with TRBJ2-1; 8 bases align to TRBD2. The CDR3 covers 16 residues. The germline gives CDR1 SGHVS, CDR2 FNYEAQ. J was trimmed by 4 bases and V by 1 base; bases with no gene match: 6. CDR3 coding DNA: TGTGCCAGCAGCTTAGTGGGCGGGGGGCCTTACAATGAGCAGTTCTTC. It codes for CASSLVGGGPYNEQFF.

The chain recombines TRBV5-4 with TRBJ2-7; maybe TRBD1 (5 bases). The CDR3 covers 14 residues. Deletions cut 4 bases from V and 2 bases from J, with 13 bases between. Germline CDR1 and CDR2: SGHNT and YYREEE (reference sequence). CDR3 residues: CASSLNRSPYEQYF. The CDR3 nucleotides are TGTGCCAGCAGCCTAAACAGGTCTCCCTACGAGCAGTACTTC.

The rearrangement links TRBV10-3 to TRBJ1-1; TRBD1 agrees at 7 bases. Germline V CDR1 and CDR2: ENHRY, SYGVKD. The CDR3 contains 14 residues. The ends lost 5 bases at V and 2 bases at J; junction bases unmatched: 5. The CDR3 is CAISTPGGNTEAFF. The CDR3 DNA is TGTGCCATCAGTACCCCAGGGGGAAACACTGAAGCTTTCTTT.

As DNA, the CDR3 is TGTGCCAGCAGCCCGGGGGGCCGGAACACCGGGGAGCTGTTTTTT. This sequence encodes CASSPGGRNTGELFF. This chain connects TRBV2 to TRBJ2-2, with D possibly matching TRBD2 (7 bases). V shed 6 bases and J shed 1 base, with 12 bases lying between them. Per the germline V gene, CDR1 is SNHLY and CDR2 is FYNNEI. This CDR3 region has 15 residues.

The chain has TRBV4-3 and TRBJ1-2, with 8 bases identical to TRBD1. CDR1 and CDR2 from the germline V gene are LGHNA and YSLEER. This CDR3 has 15 amino acids. The junction had 5 bases not matched to a gene; V was cut back by 1 base and J by 4 bases. The CDR3: CASSQALTGAYGYTF. The CDR3 DNA is TGCGCCAGCAGCCAAGCACTGACAGGGGCCTATGGCTACACCTTC.

The chain joins TRBV28 to TRBJ2-5; no firm D call. The CDR3 loop spans 14 amino acids. CDR1 and CDR2 (germline): MDHEN, SYDVKM. The V and J ends lost 4 bases and 0 bases respectively, with 9 bases between them. The CDR3, as DNA: TGTGCCAGCAGTTACAGACCGTACCAAGAGACCCAGTACTTC. Protein sequence: CASSYRPYQETQYF.

This chain uses TRBV29-1 with TRBJ1-3, with D possibly being TRBD1 (6 bases). The CDR3 has 15 amino acids. The ends were cut back, 2 bases at V and 2 bases at J, with 13 bases in the middle. In germline, CDR1 is SQVTM, CDR2 ANQGSEA. The CDR3 loop reads CSVELDGGPGNTIYF. In nucleotides, the CDR3 is TGCAGCGTTGAATTGGACGGGGGGCCTGGAAACACCATATATTTT.

The rearrangement links TRBV2 to TRBJ1-4; 8 positions match TRBD1. Losses at the gene ends were 4 bases for V and 3 bases for J; bases not matched to a gene: 4. The CDR3 loop spans 15 amino acids. Germline-derived CDR1 and CDR2 are SNHLY and FYNNEI. DNA of the CDR3: TGTGCCAGCAGTGTCACAGGGGGTTCTAATGAAAAACTGTTTTTT. This encodes CASSVTGGSNEKLFF.

The rearrangement links TRBV6-5 to TRBJ2-7, with 7 bases aligning to TRBD2. Per the germline V gene, CDR1 is MNHEY and CDR2 is SVGAGI. J was trimmed by 5 bases and V by 2 bases; bases with no gene match: 3. The CDR3 loop spans 13 amino acids. CDR3 sequence reads: CASSYRAGDEQYF. CDR3 nucleotides: TGTGCCAGCAGTTACCGGGCGGGGGACGAGCAGTACTTC.

The chain uses TRBV2 and TRBJ1-1, with D maybe TRBD1 (6 bases). The germline V and J ends were trimmed by 6 bases and 1 base, with 18 bases remaining between them. Germline lookup yields CDR1 SNHLY and CDR2 FYNNEI. The CDR3 covers 16 residues. CDR3 sequence (DNA): TGTGCCAGCAGCCCTGAGGTGGGGGCTCGGAACACTGAAGCTTTCTTT. Protein product: CASSPEVGARNTEAFF.

The CDR3, as DNA: TGTGCCAGCTTCAGACAGGGTCACTATGGCTACACCTTC. Translated: CASFRQGHYGYTF. This rearrangement joins TRBV6-5 to TRBJ1-2; TRBD1 matches 7 bases. The CDR3 length is 13 residues. V shed 8 bases, J shed 3 bases, and the junction held 6 bases outside the gene matches. The germline V gene has CDR1 MNHEY and CDR2 SVGAGI.

The V and J genes are TRBV6-5 and TRBJ1-2; no clear D gene. Trimming left V 5 bases short and J 5 bases short, with 12 bases between. This CDR3 region has 13 residues. From germline, CDR1 is MNHEY and CDR2 SVGAGI. The CDR3 loop is CASSPNRGYGYTF. The DNA of the CDR3 is TGTGCCAGCAGTCCCAACCGGGGTTATGGCTACACCTTC.

V and J are TRBV7-9 and TRBJ1-2; D unclear. Germline CDR1 SEHNR, CDR2 FQNEAQ (reference sequence). The CDR3 runs to 13 residues. Trimming shortened V by 3 bases and J by 1 base, and 6 bases separated the two germline ends. The CDR3 here is CASSLTFNYGYTF. Written as DNA, the CDR3 is TGTGCCAGCAGCTTGACATTTAACTATGGCTACACCTTC.

The chain couples TRBV18 to TRBJ1-4; the D gene is possibly TRBD1 (5 bases). The V and J ends lost 2 bases and 6 bases respectively, with 10 bases between them. Germline V gives CDR1 KGHSH, CDR2 LQKENI. The CDR3 runs to 14 residues. CDR3 sequence (DNA): TGTGCCAGCTCACCAACGGGGACTTATGAAAAACTGTTTTTT. Protein sequence: CASSPTGTYEKLFF.

The chain couples TRBV5-1 to TRBJ2-2; 8 bases line up with TRBD2. CDR1 and CDR2 (germline): SGHRS, YFSETQ. Trimming removed 0 bases from V and 6 bases from J; junction bases left unmatched: 4. This CDR3 region has 15 residues. The CDR3 nucleotides are TGCGCCAGCAGCTTGGGAGCGGGGGTTTCCGGGGAGCTGTTTTTT. It is translated as CASSLGAGVSGELFF.

This chain connects TRBV5-4 to TRBJ1-2, with 8 positions matching TRBD1. Trimming took 3 bases from V and 4 from J; bases not matched to a gene: 11. CDR1 is SGHNT, CDR2 YYREEE, per germline (reference sequence). There are 16 residues in the CDR3. CDR3 DNA sequence: TGTGCCAGCAGCTCCCCGTCAGGGGGCTACGGCTATGGCTACACCTTC. This codes for CASSSPSGGYGYGYTF.

V usage is TRBV19 and J usage is TRBJ2-7, with D perhaps TRBD1 (5 bases). Trimming cost V 0 bases and J 2 bases, with 14 bases left between them. From germline, CDR1 is LNHDA and CDR2 SQIVND (reference sequence). The CDR3 has 16 amino acids. The CDR3 DNA reads as TGTGCCAGTAGTATAGATTCGACAGTTCGGGCCTACGAGCAGTACTTC. Translation gives CASSIDSTVRAYEQYF. The full variable domain, in which reference TRBV19 and TRBJ2-7 provide the parts outside the CDR3, is DGGITQSPKYLFRKEGQNVTLSCEQNLNHDAMYWYRQDPGQGLRLIYYSQIVNDFQKGDIAEGYSVSREKKESFPLTVTSAQKNPTAFYLCASSIDSTVRAYEQYFGPGTRLTVT.